The 6 T cell receptor beta chains listed next were all sequenced from one sample in a study of regulatory T cells in long-lasting Graves disease (dated by TCRdb to the early 2020s). This specimen's time point label, interpreted: newly diagnosed GD, antithyroid drugs for less than 3 months. RNA was extracted from PBMCs in TRIzol for both TCR sequencing and RNA sequencing. The library was built by means of multiplex PCR. The listed sequencing device is Illumina HiSeq 4000. To build TCR beta libraries, CDR3 regions were amplified by Arm-PCR using iRepertoire HTBI primers. The public reads were reprocessed in TCRdb via fastp at Q25 and MiXCR, keeping in-frame beta chains. Rows are combined by CDR3 protein, so each entry shows the most common genes and DNA. The sample includes around 480,000 distinct CDR3 sequences, with about 16% observed a single time. The top ten clones comprise roughly 25% of the sample.

The sample was also linked to a second study, of T cells in Graves' hyperthyroidism and ophthalmopathy.

Source: peripheral blood mononuclear cells (PBMCs), taken at new diagnosis, from a patient treated with antithyroid drugs. The receptor set was obtained from a woman aged 35-65 years with Graves disease. Donor details come from another sample of the same person, matched by shared clones.

This clonotype showed up just a few times. This sequence joins TRBV12-3 or TRBV12-4 and TRBJ1-2, with TRBD1 matching over 9 bases. The CDR3 spans 14 residues. The J segment lost 3 bases and the V segment lost 4 bases, leaving 3 bases of the junction unmatched. The CDR3 DNA sequence: TGTGCCAGCAGTTGGACAGGGGTCGACTATGGCTACACCTTC. It specifies CASSWTGVDYGYTF.

This clonotype was seen a few times. The chain employs TRBV14 and TRBJ2-2, with TRBD2 matching over 7 bases. Germline V CDR1 and CDR2: SGHDN, FVKESK. The CDR3 covers 16 residues. Losses at the gene ends were 2 bases for V and 3 bases for J; bases not matched to a gene: 6. In DNA form, the CDR3 reads TGTGCCAGCAGCCAATTAGCGGGCAGGGACACCGGGGAGCTGTTTTTT. Translated: CASSQLAGRDTGELFF.

This clonotype occurred a few times. The rearrangement joins TRBV5-6 to TRBJ1-3; D is unclear. From germline, CDR1 is SGHDT and CDR2 YYEEEE. The CDR3 contains 15 residues. Trimming left V 0 bases short and J 0 bases short, with 7 bases between. The CDR3 loop is CASSLGTYSGNTIYF. The CDR3 DNA reads TGTGCCAGCAGCTTGGGCACCTACTCTGGAAACACCATATATTTT.

The J gene is TRBJ1-5, the V gene TRBV25-1, with TRBD1 as a possible D gene (6 bases). Germline V lookup: CDR1 MGHDK, CDR2 SYGVNS. The CDR3 sequence is 16 residues long. Trimming removed 5 bases at V and 0 bases at J, with 14 bases between. CDR3 sequence reads: CASSQITGISNQPQHF. The DNA for the CDR3 is TGTGCCAGCAGTCAAATTACAGGGATTAGCAATCAGCCCCAGCATTTT.

This clonotype was seen only a few times. The chain links TRBV27 to TRBJ2-7, with 9 nucleotides matching TRBD2. This CDR3 is 14 amino acids long. The germline V gene encodes CDR1 MNHEY and CDR2 SMNVEV (reference sequence). V dropped 9 bases and J dropped 6; count of bases not matched to a gene: 12. This CDR3 is CASSPLAGGPEQYF. The CDR3 DNA follows: TGTGCCAGTTCGCCCCTGGCGGGGGGGCCCGAGCAGTACTTC.

The chain uses TRBV5-1 and TRBJ2-2, with a weak D call TRBD2 (6 bases). The V and J ends lost 1 base and 0 bases respectively, with 10 bases between them. Germline V gives CDR1 SGHRS, CDR2 YFSETQ. The CDR3 runs to 16 residues. This CDR3 reads CASSLSGDPNTGELFF. The CDR3 nucleotides read TGCGCCAGCAGCTTGTCGGGGGACCCGAACACCGGGGAGCTGTTTTTT.